The TCR beta chain described here comes from a study of T cells in tumors after PD-1 blockade (dated by TCRdb to between 2018 and 2020). Background on the whole study: Prior checkpoint blockade, systemic immunosuppressant use, and recent radiotherapy or other anti-cancer therapy within 4 weeks were grounds for patient exclusion. The study performed paired single-cell RNA and TCR sequencing on site-matched tumors from BCC or SCC patients before and after anti-PD-1 therapy. To compare blood and tumor clonotypes, bulk TCR sequencing was performed on approximately 10 peripheral blood samples from about five patients. Patients were treated with either pembrolizumab 200 mg every 3 weeks or cemiplimab 350 mg every 2 weeks. While on anti-PD-1 treatment, some of the patients also continued taking daily vismodegib 150 mg. On average, peripheral blood samples had 110,000 or so TCR templates (range about 23,000-280,000) and 36,536 unique clonotypes. RECIST version 1.1 was the standard used to evaluate clinical response. The study at large found these results: Where the novel T cell clones came from was not identified, and possible sources could include lymphoid organs or rare unexpanded clones inside the tumor or in the tumor periphery. Roughly 41% of tumor TCR clonotypes were detected in blood, and some novel exhausted tumor clones were observed in pre-treatment blood, which was taken as suggesting peripheral recruitment.

With regard to this clone: The specificity of this receptor is unknown. It has no much larger one-base neighbor in the sample; base qualities were not kept.

The immunoSEQ platform was used to carry out deep TCRbeta sequencing. Per the original workflow: Only productive rearrangements were exported from the immunoSEQ Analyzer for downstream analysis. T cell phenotypes were assigned to bulk TCRbeta clonotypes by matching the clonotypes to single-cell RNA+TCR-seq clones that had the same TCRbeta sequence. Clone enrichment in tumor was computed as tumor frequency divided by PBMC frequency from bulk TCR sequencing. TCRs were sorted with GLIPH into specificity groups, meaning clusters of distinct TCRs that share CDR3 motifs and likely recognize common antigens. The immuneACCESS repertoire file appears here via TCRdb, limited to in-frame rearrangements. These files lack a portion of the clones; in checked studies, under half of the deficit traces to unresolved V genes, and the cause of the others is not known. V, J and clone size were drawn from that table, and D and trimming were deduced from the DNA. The sample profile shows more than 50,000 clones; around 72% of them were found once. Approximately 4.5% of the sample lies in the top ten.

This specimen's time point label, per the study, means: after anti-PD-1 therapy. For bulk TCRbeta sequencing, genomic DNA was extracted from tumor biopsies or peripheral blood, and input amounts ranged from roughly 550 ng to 6,004 ng. Histologically proven advanced or metastatic basal or squamous cell carcinoma was present in all patients, all of whom were poor candidates for surgical resection. Of the roughly 10 patients in the basal cell carcinoma cohort, about eight underwent bulk tumor TCR sequencing. The receptor was isolated from a human donor with basal cell carcinoma. Sequences were derived from PBMCs, sampled after anti-PD-1 treatment.

The DNA is as follows: TGTGCCAGCAGCTTAGGGTTTGACACTGAAGCTTTCTTT. It codes for CASSLGFDTEAFF. The chain is encoded by TRBV7-2 joined to TRBJ1-1; no D gene call is confident. Sequences SGHTA (CDR1) and FQGNSA (CDR2) are obtained from the germline V gene. Cut back by 1 base and 3 bases, the V and J ends lie 6 bases apart. Taken from cysteine to phenylalanine, the CDR3 has 13 residues. This entry keeps only the CDR3 DNA: 39 bases, framed from base 1.